This record concerns one TCR beta chain sequence. Its antigen remains unidentified. From germline, CDR1 is SGHDN and CDR2 FVKESK. CDR3 size: 16 residues. The V end lost 2 bases, the J end lost 2 bases, and 10 bases lay between the germline ends. This entry belongs to a study of T cell responses to AZD1222 COVID-19 vaccine. At the level of the study: Pooled in the analysis were second doses at about 4 or about 12 weeks.

The assay was immunoSEQ multiplex PCR, and TCRdb's table has in-frame clones only and misses some. The sample holds 77,000 or so clones, about 91% seen once. Findings and caveats of the study: Most donors were white British, females outnumbered males, and clonal diversity was possibly underestimated.

This receptor was identified in an adult in good health. This chain uses TRBV14 with TRBJ1-6; no firm D call. The material sequenced was peripheral blood, taken on day 0 of AZD1222 vaccination. CDR3 coding DNA: TGTGCCAGCAGCCAATCGGGGATCACCTATAATTCACCCCTCCACTTT. It translates to CASSQSGITYNSPLHF.